Listed here are 7 T cell receptor beta chains from one sample, sequenced in a study of CD8 T cells in ankylosing spondylitis. Points from the study as a whole: A TCR beta motif of fewer than ten highly homologous variants appeared characteristic of ankylosing spondylitis blood.

Their antigens remain unidentified. TCRdb reprocessed the 5' RACE reads with MiXCR, giving one entry per CDR3 protein. Of around 490,000 distinct CDR3 sequences detected, roughly 5% appear once; the ten largest clones hold approximately 3.5%. Sequenced input: blood, either unsorted or a sorted T cell fraction (not recorded which). These receptors were collected from a male donor with ankylosing spondylitis.

This clonotype was picked up many times. The chain uses TRBV4-2 and TRBJ1-6; 9 nucleotides match TRBD1. CDR1 and CDR2 from the germline V gene are LGHNA and YNFKEQ. The CDR3 has 15 amino acids. Trimming took 3 bases from V and 10 from J; bases not matched to a gene: 7. The CDR3 region is CASSQDRGVDSPLHF. The CDR3 DNA sequence: TGTGCCAGCAGCCAGGACAGGGGAGTAGACTCACCCCTCCACTTT.

This clonotype appeared many times. The chain employs TRBV10-3 and TRBJ1-1; D not certain. The germline V and J ends were trimmed by 4 bases and 8 bases, with 14 bases remaining between them. CDR3 length: 13 amino acids. Germline V lookup: CDR1 ENHRY, CDR2 SYGVKD. The CDR3 region is CAISVLLDGEAFF. The CDR3 DNA reads as TGTGCCATCAGTGTTCTGCTGGATGGCGAAGCTTTCTTT.

CDR3 DNA: TGTGCCAGCAAAGGACTAGCGGGAGAGACCCAGTACTTC. Translating it yields CASKGLAGETQYF. This chain uses TRBV27 with TRBJ2-5; 11 positions agree with TRBD2. In germline, CDR1 is MNHEY, CDR2 SMNVEV (reference sequence). This CDR3 spans 13 amino acids. V trimming: 7 bases; J trimming: 4 bases; junction bases outside the gene matches: 2.

In its sample, this clonotype was seen many times. The chain carries TRBV12-3 or TRBV12-4 and TRBJ2-7; 12 bases line up with TRBD1. This CDR3 is 16 amino acids long. V was clipped by 5 bases and J by 5 bases; unmatched bases: 10. The CDR3 DNA follows: TGTGCCAGCAGTCCGGGACAGGGGGCTGGTGGGGACGAGCAGTACTTC. Protein: CASSPGQGAGGDEQYF.

This clonotype was observed at least ten times. The chain carries TRBV27 and TRBJ1-1; a possible D gene is TRBD1 (5 bases). CDR1 is MNHEY and CDR2 is SMNVEV in the germline V gene (reference sequence). Trimming pared 1 base from V and 5 bases from J, leaving 8 bases between. CDR3 length: 13 residues. CDR3 nucleotides: TGTGCCAGCAGTTTATTTTGGGGGACTGAAGCTTTCTTT. It yields the protein CASSLFWGTEAFF.

The rearrangement joins TRBV19 to TRBJ1-1; D gene uncertain. Germline lookup yields CDR1 LNHDA and CDR2 SQIVND (reference sequence). There are 16 residues in the CDR3. V gave up 5 bases and J gave up 2 bases, with 18 bases separating them. CDR3 sequence reads: CASSFFAGWGNTEAFF. The CDR3 DNA follows: TGTGCCAGTAGTTTCTTCGCCGGATGGGGTAACACTGAAGCTTTCTTT.

This clonotype was counted between two and nine times. The CDR3 DNA reads TGCGCCAGCAGCCACCCCAAGGGGAACTCTGGAAACACCATATATTTT. Protein sequence: CASSHPKGNSGNTIYF. The chain combines TRBV4-3 with TRBJ1-3; D possibly corresponds to TRBD1 (5 bases). This CDR3 has 16 residues. Germline loops: CDR1 LGHNA, CDR2 YSLEER. V lost 3 bases, J lost 0 bases, and 12 bases lay in between.